The sequence of this TCR beta chain was determined in a study of CD4 T cells in relation to SARS-CoV-2 and coronaviruses. Findings and caveats of the study: In around three fifths of donors, memory CD4+ clonotypes crossrecognized SARS-CoV-2 and at least one common cold coronavirus spike.

In the case of this clone: Antigen: not known.

Clones were sequenced by immunoSEQ multiplex PCR, and TCRdb holds only the in-frame ones, with some missing. The sample consists of about 60,000 clones, about 95% of them appearing once. CD4+ T cells from unexposed donors were obtained before the COVID-19 pandemic (2011-2018). In germline, CDR1 is KGHSH, CDR2 LQKENI. The CDR3 has 13 residues. The ends were cut back, 3 bases at V and 3 bases at J, with 6 bases in the middle. The sample consisted of naive CD4+ T cells from PBMCs. Subset reported: naive CD4+ T cells isolated by negative enrichment. The sequence derives from a human donor in good health. This chain uses TRBV18 with TRBJ1-5; TRBD1 is a possible D gene (6 bases). In nucleotides, the CDR3 is TGTGCCAGCTCACCGGGGGCCAATCAGCCCCAGCATTTT. It is translated as CASSPGANQPQHF.